This record concerns one T cell receptor beta chain sequence. It lacks a known antigen. Base quality data are lacking; no much larger clone is found one base away. The TCR beta CDR3 regions were amplified from the RNA transcripts. For the first round of RT-PCR on the TCR CDR3, the HTBI primer set was used together with the Qiagen OneStep RT-PCR kit. A second multiplex PCR round built the libraries, followed by size selection and purification. Libraries were sequenced paired-end with 100 bp reads on an Illumina HiSeq2000. The study's processing was this. SOAPnuke was used to process the raw data, with reads discarded if the reads contained adapters or uncalled bases, had a mean Phred below 15, or lacked an exact constant-primer or identifier match. COPE v1.2.5 was used to merge high-quality paired reads, and clonotypes were defined as unique nucleotide sequences. MiTCR v1.1 was used to align the clonotypes against IMGT TRBV, TRBD and TRBJ reference segments. The analysis included only V-J combinations with a frequency above 0.0001, which together covered more than 99% of the repertoires. A TCS score was defined as the ratio of F50 (clonal expansion) to E x V (chaos), with BLOSUM62-based TCRdist applied between CDR3 peptides within each V-J. Welch's t-statistics and random forest reduced around 510 V-J features to fewer than 15, which were used in a naive Bayes classifier (R e1071). Using fastp trimming at Q25 and MiXCR clonotype assembly, TCRdb reanalyzed the public sequencing data and kept in-frame beta chains. Each entry merges the rows of one CDR3 protein and shows their most common DNA and genes. Clone size and V and J calls follow TCRdb, not the original study. The sample table records hundreds of thousands of distinct CDR3 sequences; under 15% of these occur just once. About 13% of the sample is taken by the ten largest.

Ophthalmopathy patients had moderately to severely active disease, Clinical Activity Score of at least 3, NOSPECS grade of at least 4, and duration under 3 months. Exclusion was applied to patients with uncontrolled infections, other autoimmune diseases, pregnancy or lactation. Diagnoses were established on the basis of clinical symptoms, serum thyroxine and TRAb, thyroid ultrasound, and orbital computed tomography. PBMCs were separated from under 12 ml of fresh peripheral blood using Ficoll-Paque density gradient centrifugation. Total RNA was extracted using Trizol reagent, and RNA quality was assessed on an Agilent 2100 Bioanalyzer. These data are taken from a study of T cells in Graves' hyperthyroidism and ophthalmopathy (dated by TCRdb to the late 2010s). Broadly, across the study: Peripheral blood samples were taken at initial diagnosis, before any treatment was given. To identify distinguishing TCR V-J signatures, a discovery cohort of about a hundred patients was used, comprising 43 with Graves' ophthalmopathy and 57 with stable Graves' hyperthyroidism. Prospective prediction of ophthalmopathy was tested in an independent validation cohort of 18 to 20 hyperthyroidism patients and 17 patients who later progressed to ophthalmopathy. The 75 to 100 discovery patients were randomly divided into training and test sets at a 7:3 ratio. In addition, the study compared T-cell repertoires in thyroid tissue and in blood from roughly 6 Graves' hyperthyroidism patients. Following sampling, methimazole starting at 30 mg daily was given to hyperthyroidism patients, and high-dose intravenous methylprednisolone was given to ophthalmopathy patients. The paper describes TCR Vbeta CDR3 sequencing of 120 to 150 peripheral blood samples, made up of 43 ophthalmopathy patients, around 73 hyperthyroidism patients and roughly 17 progressor patients. The study at large found these results: In validation, the model predicted progression to ophthalmopathy a median of about 6 months before onset, with approximately 70% sensitivity and roughly 72% specificity. A 13 V-J signature model separated ophthalmopathy from stable hyperthyroidism, with about 88% sensitivity and about 81% specificity in cross-validation and 80%/75% in testing. Most expanded thyroid clonotypes (frequency above 0.001) were also found in blood, which suggests that blood repertoires may mirror thyroid immune responses. Sample size was not statistically predetermined, and blinding of investigators to group allocation was not performed.

The TCR originated in a man between 18 and 29 years old with Graves' ophthalmopathy. The sample consisted of blood.

This receptor has the CDR3 CASSLASGGPYEQYF. At the DNA level, the sequence is TGTGCCAGCAGTTTGGCTAGCGGGGGCCCCTACGAGCAGTACTTC. This chain is built from TRBV12-3 or TRBV12-4 and TRBJ2-7; 10 junctional bases match TRBD2. The CDR3, cysteine through phenylalanine, is 15 amino acids long. The entry retains the CDR3 DNA only, 45 bases that are in frame from base 1. At the junction V is shortened by 3 bases and J by 2 bases; bases outside the gene matches: 4.